Reported below is one TCR beta chain. What this receptor recognizes is not known. The conserved final phenylalanine or tryptophan is absent from the CDR3, which likely points to a read error. The limits of the CDR3 on the DNA are not certain, so only TCRdb's listed CDR3 is given. The CDR3 numbers 17 amino acids, ends counted. CDR1 and CDR2 are drawn from the germline V gene: LGHNA, YNFKEQ. This sample is drawn from a study of tumor-infiltrating lymphocytes in primary liver carcinoma (dated by TCRdb to the late 2010s). Some background on the complete study: Between late 2015 and March 2016, roughly 5 patients in China with histopathologically diagnosed primary liver carcinoma had their tumors surgically resected. Hepatocellular carcinoma (four) or combined HCC and intrahepatic cholangiocarcinoma (one) was present in the five patients, who were three men and two women aged 30 to 69 years. The five patients had tumors of stage T1-T3 N0M0, with maximum diameters ranging from about 4.2 to 11 cm. Samples yielded roughly 3.5 to 8 million productive TCRbeta reads; read depth did not differ significantly between tissue types. TCRbeta repertoire sequencing covered roughly 35 specimens from 5 patients: 25 or so tumor regions, 5 adjacent noncancerous liver tissues and 5 peripheral blood samples. High reproducibility was observed for the technical replicate repertoires, with mean shared-clone rates about 0.92 and correlation coefficients above 0.95. TCRbeta repertoire sequencing, expression microarrays and whole-exome sequencing were combined in the study across five regions of each liver tumor, with adjacent normal tissue and blood also included. The paper's findings and limits, for the study overall: Only the TCR beta chain was sequenced, so true repertoire diversity is likely underestimated because unpaired alpha chains were not captured. A significantly larger repertoire fraction was made up by the top 250 clones in tumors than in blood (p = 0.039). With just a handful of patients in the study, the authors point out that the findings should be validated in a larger study. Since the samples were bulk and unsorted, there was no way to compare CD4+ and CD8+ T cell repertoires. Pairs of tumor regions showed greater repertoire overlap (mean roughly 35%) than tumor-adjacent pairs (about 17%) or tumor-blood pairs (approximately 14%), which is consistent with antigen-driven expansion.

TRIzol reagent was used to extract blood RNA from unsorted whole blood, while the DNeasy Blood & Tissue kit provided the germline DNA. At the time of sampling, the patients were treatment-naive and had chronic HBV infection. Four milliliters of peripheral blood were collected into K2EDTA tubes before surgery. A constant-region primer and ProtoScript II reverse transcriptase were used to reverse-transcribe TCRbeta-specific cDNA from roughly 480 ng total RNA. Construction of the TCRbeta libraries relied on three nested rounds of multiplex PCR, following a slightly modified ARM-PCR procedure. The first two PCR rounds used multiplex TRBV1-TRBV30 forward primers with a Cbeta reverse primer, each for approximately 10 cycles. Sample barcodes and Illumina adapters were added in a final 25-cycle PCR with Deep VentR polymerase. Before sequencing, amplicons between 200 and 500 bp were purified from gel using a QIAquick gel extraction kit. TCRbeta amplicons were sequenced on an Illumina HiSeq 2500 with 250-bp paired-end reads. Regarding the original processing steps: To recover full CDR3 sequences, reads were quality-trimmed using Trimmomatic v0.33 and paired reads were then merged using FLASH v1.2.11. V, D and J germline segments were assigned to the rearranged TCRbeta sequences using MiGEC v1.2.1b. Clonotype statistics and Shannon-Wiener diversity indices were calculated with VDJtools v1.0.0. To reduce sampling bias, subsequent analyses other than the diversity analysis used only the 250 most abundant clonotypes in each sample. TCRdb trimmed public reads at Q25 via fastp, called clones via MiXCR and kept in-frame beta chains. Rows are combined by CDR3 protein, so each entry shows the most common genes and DNA. The V and J calls and clone size come from TCRdb's table, not from the authors' own analysis. The table for this sample lists 300,000 to 350,000 distinct CDR3 sequences; less than 75% of them were counted only once. The ten most abundant clones make up about 6.3% of the sample.

The receptor was isolated from a man aged 40-55 years with primary liver carcinoma and hepatitis B virus infection. This chain is built from TRBV4-2 and TRBJ2-3; the DNA was not used to check the table's D call, TRBD2. The sequenced sample was peripheral blood. The CDR3 region: CASSLKQSSGRADTQYL.